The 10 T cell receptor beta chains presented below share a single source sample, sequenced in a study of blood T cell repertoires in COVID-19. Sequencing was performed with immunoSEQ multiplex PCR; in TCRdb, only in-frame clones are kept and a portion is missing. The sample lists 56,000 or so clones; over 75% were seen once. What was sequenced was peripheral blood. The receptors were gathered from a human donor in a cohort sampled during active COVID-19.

The CDR3 region has the DNA TGTGCCACCAGGGACTCGTACCAAGAGACCCAGTACTTC. Encoded protein: CATRDSYQETQYF. The chain links TRBV27 to TRBJ2-5; tentative D call: TRBD2 (6 bases). This CDR3 comprises 13 residues. CDR1 and CDR2 (germline): MNHEY, SMNVEV (reference sequence). Trimming stripped 10 bases from V and 0 bases from J, with 12 bases between.

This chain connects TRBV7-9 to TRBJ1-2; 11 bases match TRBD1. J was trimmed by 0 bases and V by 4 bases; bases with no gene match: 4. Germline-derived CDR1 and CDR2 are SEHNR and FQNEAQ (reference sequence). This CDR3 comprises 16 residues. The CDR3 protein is CASSSPGQGANYGYTF. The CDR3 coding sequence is TGTGCCAGCAGCTCTCCGGGACAGGGGGCTAACTATGGCTACACCTTC.

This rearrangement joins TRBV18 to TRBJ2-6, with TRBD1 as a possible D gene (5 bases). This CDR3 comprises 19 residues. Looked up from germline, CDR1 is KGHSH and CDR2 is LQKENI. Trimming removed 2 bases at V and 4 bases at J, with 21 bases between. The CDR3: CASSPGSTAPISGANVLTF. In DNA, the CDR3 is TGTGCCAGCTCACCAGGGTCGACAGCCCCCATTAGCGGGGCCAACGTCCTGACTTTC.

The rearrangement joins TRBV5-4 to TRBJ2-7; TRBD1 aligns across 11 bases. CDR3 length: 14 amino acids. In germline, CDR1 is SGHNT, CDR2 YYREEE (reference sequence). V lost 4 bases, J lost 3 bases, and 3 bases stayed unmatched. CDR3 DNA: TGTGCCAGCAGCGCGGACAGGGGGCTCTACGAGCAGTACTTC. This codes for CASSADRGLYEQYF.

DNA of the CDR3: TGTGCCTCGCAGGGGGATACTGAAGCTTTCTTT. Translated: CASQGDTEAFF. The rearrangement links TRBV30 to TRBJ1-1, with 7 nucleotides matching TRBD1. After removal of 7 bases from V and 5 bases from J, the junction contained 4 bases not matched to a gene. CDR3 size: 11 residues. Germline CDR1 GTSNPN, CDR2 SVGIG (reference sequence). Looking up the rest from reference TRBV30 and TRBJ1-1 gives the full variable domain: SQTIHQWPATLVQPVGSPLSLECTVEGTSNPNLYWYRQAAGRGLQLLFYSVGIGQISSEVPQNLSASRPQDRQFILSSKKLLLSDSGFYLCASQGDTEAFFGQGTRLTVV.

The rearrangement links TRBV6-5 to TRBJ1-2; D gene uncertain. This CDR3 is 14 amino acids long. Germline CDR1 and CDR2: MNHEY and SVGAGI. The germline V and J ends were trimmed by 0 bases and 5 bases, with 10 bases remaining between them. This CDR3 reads CASSYSSGEYGYTF. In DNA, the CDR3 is TGTGCCAGCAGTTACTCTTCAGGCGAATATGGCTACACCTTC.

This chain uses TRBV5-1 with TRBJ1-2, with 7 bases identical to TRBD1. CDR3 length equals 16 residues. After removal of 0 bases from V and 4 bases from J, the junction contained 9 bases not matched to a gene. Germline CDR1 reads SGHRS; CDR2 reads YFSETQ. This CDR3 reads CASSLDPGRGSYGYTF. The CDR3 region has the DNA TGCGCCAGCAGCTTGGACCCAGGCAGGGGGTCCTATGGCTACACCTTC.

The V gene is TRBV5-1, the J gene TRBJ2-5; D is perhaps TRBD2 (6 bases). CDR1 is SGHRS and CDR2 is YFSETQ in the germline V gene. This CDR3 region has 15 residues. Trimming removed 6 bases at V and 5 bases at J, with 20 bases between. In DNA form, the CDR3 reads TGCGCCAGCAAAATCTCTCTGGCGGGGCGGGAGACCCAGTACTTC. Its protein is CASKISLAGRETQYF.

Written as DNA, the CDR3 is TGCGCCAGCAGCCAGGACGGACAGATAATCTACGAGCAGTACTTC. This gives the protein CASSQDGQIIYEQYF. The chain uses TRBV4-3 and TRBJ2-7; a weak D match, TRBD1 (6 bases). This CDR3 is built from 15 residues. With 3 bases removed from V and 3 bases from J, the gap between germline ends came to 15 bases. Germline V gene data show CDR1 as LGHNA and CDR2 as YSLEER.

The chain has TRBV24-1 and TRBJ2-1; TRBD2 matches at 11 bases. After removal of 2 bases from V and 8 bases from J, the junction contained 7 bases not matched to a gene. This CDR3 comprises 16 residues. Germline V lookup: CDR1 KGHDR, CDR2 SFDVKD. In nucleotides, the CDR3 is TGTGCCACCAGTGATTCAGTAGCGGGAGGGCCCGATGAGCAGTTCTTC. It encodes CATSDSVAGGPDEQFF.